One sample yielded the 26 T cell receptor beta chains listed below, sequenced in a study of post-analysis software for immune sequencing data. Unique-molecular-identifier-tagged TCR beta cDNA libraries were used. TCRdb reanalysed the PCR reads using MiXCR and keeps one entry per CDR3 protein. The table includes some 800,000 distinct CDR3 sequences, 35% to 55% detected once. General study findings and limits: Several TRBV segments occurring more often in patients than controls included TRBV5-6, TRBV5-1 and TRBV20-1.

These receptors' antigens are unknown. Material for sequencing was blood. Receptors were obtained from a girl between 5 and 17 years old with multiple sclerosis.

This rearrangement joins TRBV20-1 to TRBJ2-1, with 9 bases that match TRBD1. CDR1 is DFQATT, CDR2 SNEGSKA, per germline (reference sequence). V lost 7 bases and J lost 0; bases outside the gene matches: 7. The CDR3 totals 15 residues. The CDR3 loop reads CSVQTQGASYNEQFF. DNA for the CDR3: TGCAGTGTTCAAACACAGGGGGCCTCCTACAATGAGCAGTTCTTC.

The chain recombines TRBV29-1 with TRBJ1-1; no clear D. The germline V gene has CDR1 SQVTM and CDR2 ANQGSEA. This CDR3 contains 11 residues. The ends were cut back, 7 bases at V and 1 base at J, with 7 bases in the middle. CDR3 sequence: CSAKANTEAFF. CDR3 in DNA: TGCAGCGCGAAAGCGAACACTGAAGCTTTCTTT.

The chain employs TRBV27 and TRBJ2-3; D might be TRBD2 (6 bases). V lost 5 bases and J 0 bases, leaving 24 bases between the germline ends. The CDR3 has 19 residues. Germline V CDR1 and CDR2: MNHEY, SMNVEV (reference sequence). The CDR3 region has the DNA TGTGCCAGCAGTCACTTTAGAATCGGCCTAGCGAGGAGCACAGATACGCAGTATTTT. This gives the protein CASSHFRIGLARSTDTQYF.

Remarks on this clonotype: The junction departs from germline at one end; a sequencing error may be responsible. As DNA, the CDR3 is TGTAGTGCCATGGGACTTGGGGACTATGGCTACACCTTC. It is translated as CSAMGLGDYGYTF. V and J are TRBV20-1 and TRBJ1-2; D might be TRBD1 (5 bases). Germline values: CDR1 DFQATT, CDR2 SNEGSKA (reference sequence). CDR3 length: 13 amino acids.

The chain combines TRBV11-2 with TRBJ1-4; D is perhaps TRBD1 (5 bases). The CDR3 runs to 15 residues. V lost 1 base to trimming and J lost 5 bases, with 11 bases between them. Germline V CDR1 and CDR2: SGHAT, FQNNGV. As DNA, the CDR3 is TGTGCCAGCAGCTTAGTTGGGGGTTTCAATGAAAAACTGTTTTTT. It yields the protein CASSLVGGFNEKLFF.

V and J are TRBV7-9 and TRBJ1-2; 8 nucleotides match TRBD1. Trimming at V came to 7 bases and at J to 8 bases, leaving 15 bases not matched to a gene. Germline V gives CDR1 SEHNR, CDR2 FQNEAQ (reference sequence). The CDR3 runs to 15 residues. CDR3: CASTPGGSYGGGYTF. The DNA of the CDR3 is TGTGCCAGCACCCCAGGGGGCTCCTACGGTGGAGGCTACACCTTC. The whole variable domain, remainder taken from reference TRBV7-9 and TRBJ1-2, is DTGVSQNPRHKITKRGQNVTFRCDPISEHNRLYWYRQTLGQGPEFLTYFQNEAQLEKSRLLSDRFSAERPKGSFSTLEIQRTEQGDSAMYLCASTPGGSYGGGYTFGSGTRLTVV.

V and J are TRBV2 and TRBJ1-1; no reliable D call. This CDR3 contains 14 residues. Trimming took 5 bases from V and 6 from J, leaving 16 bases between them. Germline V CDR1 and CDR2: SNHLY, FYNNEI. The CDR3 reads CASSTQTWGAEAFF. CDR3 nucleotide sequence: TGTGCCAGCAGTACCCAAACATGGGGAGCTGAAGCTTTCTTT.

The genes are TRBV29-1 and TRBJ1-2; TRBD1 agrees at 11 bases. The CDR3 contains 20 residues. The V gene end was trimmed by 0 bases and the J gene end by 2 bases; junction bases not matched to a gene: 17. Germline CDR1 SQVTM, CDR2 ANQGSEA. The CDR3 loop reads CSVEDILTWSDRGLNYGYTF. The DNA of the CDR3 is TGCAGCGTTGAAGATATCCTTACATGGTCGGACAGGGGGCTCAACTATGGCTACACCTTC.

This chain joins TRBV3-1 and TRBJ2-7; 14 bases are a match to TRBD2. Germline lookup yields CDR1 LGHDT and CDR2 YNNKEL (reference sequence). The junction had 7 bases not matched to a gene; V was cut back by 6 bases and J by 3 bases. CDR3 size: 16 residues. CDR3 nucleotides: TGTGCCAGCAGTCGACTAGCGGGAGGGCCTTACTACGAGCAGTACTTC. Its translation: CASSRLAGGPYYEQYF.

J is TRBJ2-1 and V is TRBV20-1; no clear D gene. The CDR3 covers 12 residues. Looked up from germline, CDR1 is DFQATT and CDR2 is SNEGSKA (reference sequence). This CDR3 is CRELGPNNEQFF. CDR3 coding DNA: TGCAGGGAGCTTGGCCCTAACAATGAGCAGTTCTTC.

V and J are TRBV29-1 and TRBJ2-7; D tentatively fits TRBD1 or TRBD2 (5 bases each). There are 12 residues in the CDR3. Germline-derived CDR1 and CDR2 are SQVTM and ANQGSEA. Trimming stripped 2 bases from V and 3 bases from J, with 8 bases between. In DNA form, the CDR3 reads TGCAGCGTTGAACGGGACGGCTACGAGCAGTACTTC. It yields the protein CSVERDGYEQYF.

To note about this clonotype: Relative to the germline gene, one junction end is altered; a read error may explain this. V is TRBV6-5 and J is TRBJ2-5; no reliable D call. The J call may be incorrect, as the DNA end agrees better with TRBJ2-7. CDR1 and CDR2 from the germline V gene are MNHEY and SVGAGI. The CDR3 sequence is 13 residues long. This CDR3 is CASSYGRDYEQYF. CDR3 DNA sequence: TGCGCCAGCAGTTACGGCAGAGACTACGAGCAGTACTTC.

Only a few counts were recorded for this clonotype. This chain connects TRBV28 to TRBJ1-2; TRBD1 agrees at 8 bases. V was pared by 1 base and J by 7 bases, with 5 bases of the junction left unmatched. Germline loops: CDR1 MDHEN, CDR2 SYDVKM. This CDR3 has 14 amino acids. Here the CDR3 DNA reads TGTGCCAGCAGTTTATACAGGGGGGAGGGTGGCTACACCTTC. Protein: CASSLYRGEGGYTF.

V and J are TRBV11-2 and TRBJ2-7; no reliable D call. Trimming took off 4 bases at V and 5 bases at J, with 6 bases between the two ends. In germline, CDR1 is SGHAT, CDR2 FQNNGV. The CDR3 runs 11 residues. Written as DNA, the CDR3 is TGTGCCAGCAGCTGGTTACACGAGCAGTACTTC. Amino acid sequence: CASSWLHEQYF.

The chain has TRBV4-1 and TRBJ1-5; TRBD1 matches 9 bases. V was clipped by 4 bases and J by 6 bases; unmatched bases: 4. This CDR3 has 14 amino acids. Germline assignment: CDR1 MGHRA and CDR2 YSYEKL. As DNA, the CDR3 is TGCGCCAGCAGCCTGGAGACAGGGGGTCAGCCCCAGCATTTT. This gives the protein CASSLETGGQPQHF.

The rearrangement uses TRBV2 and TRBJ2-3; TRBD2 is a possible D gene (5 bases). The CDR3 is 15 amino acids. The germline V gene has CDR1 SNHLY and CDR2 FYNNEI. The V end lost 4 bases, the J end lost 0 bases, and 11 bases lay between the germline ends. The CDR3 sequence is CASSGLAWSTDTQYF. The CDR3 DNA sequence: TGTGCCAGCAGTGGGCTAGCTTGGAGCACAGATACGCAGTATTTT.

This clonotype was picked up a small number of times. This rearrangement joins TRBV5-1 to TRBJ2-7; D call uncertain. This CDR3 contains 13 residues. V gave up 5 bases and J gave up 5 bases, with 14 bases separating them. Germline V gene lookup returns CDR1 SGHRS and CDR2 YFSETQ. The CDR3 DNA sequence: TGCGCCAGCAGAAGAAACAGCCTGGACGAGCAGTACTTC. As protein: CASRRNSLDEQYF.

This clonotype was found a few times. The chain is built from TRBV24-1 and TRBJ2-3; D might be TRBD1 (6 bases). The CDR3 spans 14 residues. Germline CDR1 is KGHDR and CDR2 is SFDVKD. Trimming took 4 bases from V and 7 from J, leaving 14 bases between them. CDR3 in DNA: TGTGCCACCAGTGACATCAGGGGTCGTAATACGCAGTATTTT. It specifies CATSDIRGRNTQYF.

J is TRBJ2-5 and V is TRBV7-3, with a possible D match to TRBD1 (6 bases). The germline V gene encodes CDR1 SGHTA and CDR2 FQGTGA. V dropped 5 bases and J dropped 4 bases, with 17 bases sitting between them. The CDR3 has 15 amino acids. Here the CDR3 reads CASSLRPTGLETQYF. In DNA, the CDR3 is TGTGCCAGCAGCCTCAGACCAACAGGGTTAGAGACCCAGTACTTC.

This chain links TRBV29-1 with TRBJ2-7, with 7 bases aligning to TRBD1. The CDR3 covers 15 residues. V gave up 4 bases and J gave up 2 bases; unmatched junction bases: 11. The germline gives CDR1 SQVTM, CDR2 ANQGSEA. CDR3: CSVAGPQGLAYEQYF. The CDR3 nucleotides read TGCAGCGTTGCCGGACCACAGGGGTTAGCCTACGAGCAGTACTTC.

This chain connects TRBV25-1 to TRBJ1-4, with 11 bases lining up with TRBD1. The ends lost 2 bases at V and 8 bases at J; junction bases unmatched: 16. Looked up from germline, CDR1 is MGHDK and CDR2 is SYGVNS. This CDR3 has 19 amino acids. The CDR3 sequence is CASSEKASGADRGLEKLFF. The CDR3 DNA sequence: TGTGCCAGCAGTGAAAAGGCATCCGGCGCGGACAGGGGGCTGGAAAAACTGTTTTTT.

The chain is built from TRBV5-6 and TRBJ2-7; weak D call: TRBD1 (6 bases). Germline CDR1 and CDR2: SGHDT and YYEEEE. The CDR3 extends over 13 amino acids. V lost 3 bases and J lost 1, with 8 bases in between. CDR3 sequence reads: CASSWGPSYEQYF. The DNA of the CDR3 is TGTGCCAGCAGCTGGGGGCCTTCCTACGAGCAGTACTTC.

V and J are TRBV7-2 and TRBJ2-7; 7 bases line up with TRBD2. Trimming cost V 2 bases and J 3 bases; bases outside gene matches: 4. This CDR3 has 14 amino acids. Germline V gives CDR1 SGHTA, CDR2 FQGNSA. CDR3 nucleotides: TGTGCCAGCAGCTTATGGGGGGGGGGCTACGAGCAGTACTTC. Protein: CASSLWGGGYEQYF.

This clonotype was found a few times. The J gene is TRBJ2-7, the V gene TRBV9, with D possibly being TRBD2 (6 bases). Germline V gives CDR1 SGDLS, CDR2 YYNGEE. Trimming removed 2 bases from V and 6 bases from J, with 21 bases in between. CDR3 length: 16 amino acids. The CDR3, as DNA: TGTGCCAGCAGCGTTGGCATCACTAGCCGGGAAGCCGAGCAGTACTTC. It encodes CASSVGITSREAEQYF. Full variable domain (missing parts from reference TRBV9 and TRBJ2-7): DSGVTQTPKHLITATGQRVTLRCSPRSGDLSVYWYQQSLDQGLQFLIQYYNGEERAKGNILERFSAQQFPDLHSELNLSSLELGDSALYFCASSVGITSREAEQYFGPGTRLTVT.

This chain uses TRBV5-1 with TRBJ2-1, with 9 bases lining up with TRBD2. V gave up 4 bases and J gave up 7 bases; unmatched junction bases: 9. CDR1 SGHRS and CDR2 YFSETQ come from the germline V gene. The CDR3 sequence is 15 residues long. The CDR3 is CASSTLSGSENEQFF. CDR3 in DNA: TGCGCCAGCAGCACCCTTAGCGGGAGCGAGAATGAGCAGTTCTTC. The full variable domain, rest sourced from reference TRBV5-1 and TRBJ2-1, is KAGVTQTPRYLIKTRGQQVTLSCSPISGHRSVSWYQQTPGQGLQFLFEYFSETQRNKGNFPGRFSGRQFSNSRSEMNVSTLELGDSALYLCASSTLSGSENEQFFGPGTRLTVL.

A remark on this clonotype: This may be a read error: a much more frequent sequence differs by one nucleotide. The chain carries TRBV9 and TRBJ1-1; 9 bases match TRBD1. The V segment lost 3 bases and the J segment 4 bases; nucleotides outside the gene matches: 4. This CDR3 comprises 14 residues. The germline V gene encodes CDR1 SGDLS and CDR2 YYNGEE. The DNA for the CDR3 is TGTGCCAGCAGCGGACAGGGGGGAGTCACTGAAGCTTTCTTT. Protein product: CASSGQGGVTEAFF.